The source of this T cell receptor beta chain is a study of cytomegalovirus exposure and HLA in healthy donors. V was cut by 6 bases and J by 4 bases, with 9 bases left in between. The CDR3 consists of 12 residues. CDR1 is LNHDA, CDR2 SQIVND, per germline (reference sequence). It was with 60 Vbeta and 13 Jbeta primers that the PCR ran. Libraries were prepared by immunoSEQ multiplex PCR; TCRdb keeps only in-frame clonotypes and omits some of them. The data hold about 96,000 clones, with around four fifths observed a single time. The sequencing input was PBMCs. V usage is TRBV19 and J usage is TRBJ1-1; D is possibly TRBD1 (6 bases). The clonotype comes from a man younger than 40 in good health and CMV-seronegative. CDR3 nucleotide sequence: TGTGCCAGTAGGACAGGTTTCACTGAAGCTTTCTTT. Translation: CASRTGFTEAFF.